These T cell receptor beta chains were read from a single sample in a study of T cell changes during pregnancy in multiple sclerosis. TCRdb keeps only in-frame clones here, not all; method: immunoSEQ multiplex PCR. The table lists tens of thousands of clones, roughly 93% of them singletons. The sample consisted of CD8+ T cells from peripheral blood mononuclear cells, taken after pregnancy. Receptors were obtained from a female donor with multiple sclerosis, enrolled in a pregnancy study. CDR3s include the opening cysteine and the closing phenylalanine or tryptophan. D genes are given only for firm matches. Clone size is given for some rows only: seen once, a few or many times, or a class if the clone is expanded.

CDR3aa	CDR3nt	v_gene	abundance	d_gene	j_gene
CASSLGSSYEQYF	TGTGCCAGCAGCTTAGGCAGTTCCTACGAGCAGTACTTC	TRBV13	.	.	TRBJ2-7
CASSQELAGARWGETQYF	TGCGCCAGCAGCCAAGAGCTAGCGGGGGCCCGCTGGGGGGAGACCCAGTACTTC	TRBV4-3	.	TRBD2	TRBJ2-5
CASSSPPTSDYEQYF	TGTGCCAGCAGCTCCCCCCCCACTAGCGACTACGAGCAGTACTTC	TRBV7-2	.	TRBD2	TRBJ2-7
CASSLTPGTLNQPQHF	TGTGCCAGCAGTTTAACCCCAGGGACACTTAATCAGCCCCAGCATTTT	TRBV27	.	.	TRBJ1-5
CASSEGRAVAYEQYF	TGTGCCAGCAGTGAAGGGAGGGCCGTGGCCTACGAGCAGTACTTC	TRBV6-1	once	.	TRBJ2-7
CASSQWTGENTEAFF	TGTGCCAGCAGCCAGTGGACTGGAGAGAACACTGAAGCTTTCTTT	TRBV14	.	.	TRBJ1-1
CASSLQGESNQPQHF	TGTGCCAGCAGTCTACAGGGAGAGAGCAATCAGCCCCAGCATTTT	TRBV6-1	.	.	TRBJ1-5
CASSLLDRQGPEKLFF	TGTGCCAGCAGTTTACTAGATCGCCAGGGTCCGGAAAAACTGTTTTTT	TRBV27	once	.	TRBJ1-4
CASSPQLWNYEQYF	TGTGCCAGTAGTCCACAGTTATGGAACTACGAGCAGTACTTC	TRBV19	.	.	TRBJ2-7
CASSLVGQGSYEQYF	TGCGCCAGCAGCTTGGTGGGACAGGGCTCCTACGAGCAGTACTTC	TRBV5-1	.	TRBD1	TRBJ2-7
CASSSTRLADNYGYTF	TGTGCCAGCAGCTCCACTCGCCTAGCGGACAACTATGGCTACACCTTC	TRBV13	.	.	TRBJ1-2
CASSMRLAGGGELFF	TGTGCCAGTAGTATGAGGCTAGCGGGAGGCGGGGAGCTGTTTTTT	TRBV19	.	TRBD2	TRBJ2-2
CASSFRRGGAVYDEQFF	TGTGCCAGCAGTTTTAGGAGGGGAGGGGCGGTCTACGATGAGCAGTTCTTC	TRBV27	.	TRBD2	TRBJ2-1
CASGQGSNEQFF	TGTGCCAGCGGTCAAGGGAGCAATGAGCAGTTCTTC	TRBV2	.	.	TRBJ2-1
CASSNKQYPTYEQYF	TGTGCCAGCAGTAATAAACAGTATCCTACCTACGAGCAGTACTTC	TRBV7-9	.	.	TRBJ2-7
CASSSQGGSYEQYF	TGTGCCAGCAGCTCACAGGGGGGCTCCTACGAGCAGTACTTC	TRBV7-9	.	TRBD1	TRBJ2-7
CASSYLLGSASGYTF	TGTGCCAGCAGTTACTTGCTAGGGAGCGCATCTGGCTACACCTTC	TRBV6-5	many	.	TRBJ1-2
CASSSTPLAGAFF	TGTGCCAGCAGTTCAACCCCCCTCGCGGGAGCTTTCTTT	TRBV27	.	.	TRBJ1-1
CASSSHTGTGNEKLFF	TGTGCCAGCAGCTCACATACCGGGACAGGGAATGAAAAACTGTTTTTT	TRBV7-9	.	TRBD1	TRBJ1-4
CASSGTLGSGNTIYF	TGTGCCAGCAGCGGAACCCTGGGCTCCGGAAACACCATATATTTT	TRBV9	.	.	TRBJ1-3
CASSQDEGYSYNSPLHF	TGCGCCAGCAGCCAAGATGAGGGTTACTCCTATAATTCACCCCTCCACTTT	TRBV5-4	.	.	TRBJ1-6
CASSPLGVAAYNEQFF	TGTGCCAGCAGTCCTCTAGGAGTAGCGGCCTACAATGAGCAGTTCTTC	TRBV27	.	.	TRBJ2-1
CASSQTGNTEAFF	TGCGCCAGCAGCCAGACGGGGAACACTGAAGCTTTCTTT	TRBV4-3	.	.	TRBJ1-1
CATSSSGSPYEQYF	TGTGCCACCAGCTCGAGCGGGAGCCCCTACGAGCAGTACTTC	TRBV15	.	TRBD2	TRBJ2-7
CASSLSRDTEAFF	TGTGCCAGCAGTCTCTCGAGAGACACTGAAGCTTTCTTT	TRBV27	.	.	TRBJ1-1
CASSLGGRGYTEAFF	TGTGCCAGCAGCTTGGGGGGCAGGGGATACACTGAAGCTTTCTTT	TRBV5-4	.	.	TRBJ1-1
CASSEERSPGDSRYSNQPQHF	TGTGCCAGCAGTGAAGAGCGATCCCCAGGGGATTCCCGCTATAGCAATCAGCCCCAGCATTTT	TRBV6-1	.	.	TRBJ1-5
CASSLSPQGSGGNTIYF	TGTGCCAGCAGTTTATCGCCCCAGGGGAGTGGCGGAAACACCATATATTTT	TRBV27	.	.	TRBJ1-3